The entry below gives a single T cell receptor (beta chain) sequence along with its context. It lacks a known antigen. No base quality values were provided; no much bigger clone lies one nucleotide off. This record belongs to a study of blood T cell repertoires in COVID-19 (dated by TCRdb to 2018 to 2021). A note on the overall study: Collaborator samples came from the United States, Italy and Spain and covered acute and convalescent phases of COVID-19. The sample metadata nearly always contained a de-identified subject ID, COVID-19 status, age in years and sex. The material from the prospective study consisted of cDNA or gDNA derived from T cells, B-cell-depleted T cells, or PBMCs. Where available, HLA class I and class II types were taken from metadata supplied by the sample provider and were not determined by assay-based typing. Deeply sampled blood TCRbeta repertoires from subjects exposed to, actively infected with, or recovered from COVID-19 were included in the dataset. The samples were drawn from the first 160 participants of the ongoing ImmuneRACE study and from roughly 1,300 subjects provided by 6 global collaborators. The repertoires were made available in a free public database intended to serve as a resource for research on the immune response to SARS-CoV-2.

A second Seattle source provided samples from volunteer blood donors who had recovered from COVID-19. Each collaborating institution followed its own protocols to collect whole blood in K2EDTA tubes. For TCRbeta analysis, collaborators shipped samples in one of three forms: frozen whole blood, isolated PBMCs, or DNA extracted from either of those sample types. The immunoSEQ Assay, a bias-controlled multiplex PCR, was used to amplify TCRbeta CDR3 regions from genomic DNA. As for the authors' bioinformatics: Within the assay, amplification of reference gene primers was used to estimate how many nucleated cells each sample contained. Sequence reads were collapsed and filtered to measure the absolute abundance of every unique TCRbeta CDR3 rearrangement. For each sample, productive Simpson clonality was calculated by taking the square root of Simpson's diversity index across productive rearrangements. What TCRdb holds here is the immuneACCESS table cut down to in-frame rearrangements. Part of the clones is not present; checked against another copy, under half of the missing clones reflect an unresolved V gene, and the others are unexplained. V and J calls and clone size are given by that table; D and trimming were obtained from the DNA. The sample table lists under 300,000 clones, around 90% of them with a count of one. Together, the top ten hold around 7.2% of the sample.

CDR1 and CDR2 are drawn from the germline V gene: SGHRS, YFSETQ. Inclusive of the bounding cysteine and phenylalanine, the CDR3 is 13 residues long. CDR3 DNA is the only sequence kept; it has 39 bases, read in frame from the first base. V and J are truncated by 2 bases and 11 bases respectively, leaving an intervening sequence of 16 bases. The paper's findings and limits, for the study overall: The amount of clinical and demographic metadata varied by source and participant and was provided uncurated.

The clonotype was recovered from a man between 60 and 75 years old who had recovered from COVID-19. The chain is assembled from TRBV5-1 and TRBJ1-1; 5 matching bases give a weak D call of TRBD1. Sequencing was done on a sample of peripheral blood. The nucleotide sequence is given as TGCGCCAGCAGCTTTAGGGGCGGCGAGGACGCTTTCTTT. This encodes CASSFRGGEDAFF.